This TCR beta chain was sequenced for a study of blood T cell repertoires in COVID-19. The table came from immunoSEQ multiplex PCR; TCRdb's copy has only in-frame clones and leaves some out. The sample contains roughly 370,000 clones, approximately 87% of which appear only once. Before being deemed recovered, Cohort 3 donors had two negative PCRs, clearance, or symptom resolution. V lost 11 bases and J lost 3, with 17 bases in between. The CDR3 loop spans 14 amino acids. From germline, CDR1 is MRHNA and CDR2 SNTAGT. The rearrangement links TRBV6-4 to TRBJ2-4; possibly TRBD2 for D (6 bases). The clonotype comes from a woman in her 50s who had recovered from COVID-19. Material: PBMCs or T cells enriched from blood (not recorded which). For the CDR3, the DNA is TGTGCCCGCGGGGAAAACTCTTTCAAAAACATTCAGTACTTC. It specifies CARGENSFKNIQYF.